One and the same sample provided the 27 T cell receptor beta chains below, sequenced in a study of beta chain features in type 1 diabetes. Of the isolated RNA, all was reverse transcribed, and so the sequenced material was expressed TCRB transcripts. The data were produced by immunoSEQ multiplex PCR, yet TCRdb's version contains in-frame clones alone and is incomplete. This table holds around 240,000 clones, about 9.3% found once. Sequencing was done on a sample of naive CD4+ T cells from blood. These receptor sequences come from a woman aged 18-29 years in good health.

A few counts support this clone. The chain recombines TRBV4-1 with TRBJ1-4, with 11 bases fitting TRBD1. The germline V gene encodes CDR1 MGHRA and CDR2 YSYEKL. J gave up 7 bases and V 3 bases, and 4 bases lay outside the gene matches. This CDR3 spans 15 amino acids. The CDR3 DNA sequence: TGCGCCAGCAGCCAGGCCGGGACAGGGGGTGAAAAACTGTTTTTT. Translating gives CASSQAGTGGEKLFF.

This clone was detected only a few times. The rearrangement joins TRBV6-6 to TRBJ2-1, with 11 nucleotides matching TRBD2. This CDR3 spans 15 amino acids. CDR1 MNHNY and CDR2 SVGAGI come from the germline V gene (reference sequence). Trimming removed 3 bases from V and 8 bases from J; junction bases left unmatched: 6. CDR3 nucleotides: TGTGCCAGCAGTTATCCGACTAGCGGGGAGGATGAGCAGTTCTTC. Protein product: CASSYPTSGEDEQFF.

This sequence joins TRBV7-6 and TRBJ1-6; possibly TRBD1 for D (6 bases). Germline V lookup: CDR1 SGHVS, CDR2 FNYEAQ. The CDR3 is 15 residues long. V gave up 1 base and J gave up 14 bases, with 18 bases separating them. CDR3 residues: CASSLGAGEVGALHF. For the CDR3, the DNA is TGTGCCAGCAGCTTAGGGGCAGGGGAAGTGGGAGCCCTCCACTTT.

The rearrangement uses TRBV7-9 and TRBJ1-6; D is perhaps TRBD1 (6 bases). The CDR3 is made up of 15 amino acids. CDR1 and CDR2 from the germline V gene are SEHNR and FQNEAQ (reference sequence). The germline V and J ends were trimmed by 2 bases and 10 bases, with 15 bases remaining between them. This CDR3 is CASSLNSAGDSPLHF. The DNA of the CDR3 is TGTGCCAGCAGCTTAAACAGCGCAGGGGACTCACCCCTCCACTTT.

The chain is built from TRBV11-2 and TRBJ2-5, with a weak D call TRBD2 (5 bases). CDR1 and CDR2 from the germline V gene are SGHAT and FQNNGV. This CDR3 is built from 14 residues. Trimming pared 5 bases from V and 4 bases from J, leaving 14 bases between. The DNA of the CDR3 is TGTGCCAGCAGCCCGACGGGGTTCGCAGAGACCCAGTACTTC. Protein: CASSPTGFAETQYF.

This clone was seen only a few times. The V call is TRBV9, the J call TRBJ1-5; maybe TRBD1 (5 bases). V was shortened by 3 bases and J by 1 base, with 11 bases between the two germline ends. Germline V gene data show CDR1 as SGDLS and CDR2 as YYNGEE. The CDR3 spans 15 residues. In DNA, the CDR3 is TGTGCCAGCAGCGACCATCCAGGGAGCAATCAGCCCCAGCATTTT. Amino acid sequence: CASSDHPGSNQPQHF. Full variable domain (outside the CDR3, taken from reference TRBV9 and TRBJ1-5): DSGVTQTPKHLITATGQRVTLRCSPRSGDLSVYWYQQSLDQGLQFLIQYYNGEERAKGNILERFSAQQFPDLHSELNLSSLELGDSALYFCASSDHPGSNQPQHFGDGTRLSIL.

V gene TRBV9 combines with J gene TRBJ2-2; 7 nucleotides align to TRBD1. Germline CDR1 reads SGDLS; CDR2 reads YYNGEE. V dropped 2 bases and J dropped 3; count of bases not matched to a gene: 7. The CDR3 totals 16 residues. The chain's CDR3 is CASSVFQGDHTGELFF. CDR3 in DNA: TGTGCCAGCAGCGTTTTTCAGGGGGACCACACCGGGGAGCTGTTTTTT.

J is TRBJ2-7 and V is TRBV19; D may be TRBD2 (7 bases). Trimming left V 11 bases short and J 1 base short, with 18 bases between. This CDR3 region has 14 residues. Germline CDR1 is LNHDA and CDR2 is SQIVND (reference sequence). CDR3 nucleotide sequence: TGTGCCTCCAGAGGGAGGGGGTCTTCCTACGAGCAGTACTTC. Translated, it gives CASRGRGSSYEQYF.

This clone has just a few counts. The CDR3 here is CTSSRTSGSPEQFF. CDR3 bases: TGCACCAGCAGCCGCACTAGCGGGAGTCCTGAGCAGTTCTTC. The rearrangement joins TRBV1 to TRBJ2-1; the table's D call, TRBD2, has no DNA check behind it. TRBV1 is described as a pseudogene. CDR3 size: 14 residues.

The chain couples TRBV5-1 to TRBJ2-7; TRBD1 agrees at 9 bases. From germline, CDR1 is SGHRS and CDR2 YFSETQ. This CDR3 comprises 17 residues. J was trimmed by 5 bases and V by 1 base; bases with no gene match: 13. The CDR3, as DNA: TGCGCCAGCAGCTTGTACTATGGCTTCGGGACAGGGAACGAGCAGTACTTC. Its translation: CASSLYYGFGTGNEQYF.

This clone was counted only a few times. The V gene is TRBV6-6, the J gene TRBJ1-6; 7 positions agree with TRBD1. The CDR3 totals 13 residues. The V gene end was trimmed by 10 bases and the J gene end by 6 bases; junction bases not matched to a gene: 6. Germline CDR1 is MNHNY and CDR2 is SVGAGI (reference sequence). DNA of the CDR3: TGTGCCACCCGGCCAGGGGGTAATTCACCCCTCCACTTT. Translation: CATRPGGNSPLHF.

This clone was observed a few times. The chain couples TRBV2 to TRBJ2-7; D is perhaps TRBD2 (5 bases). CDR1 SNHLY and CDR2 FYNNEI come from the germline V gene. The V end was cut by 1 base, the J end by 7 bases, with 11 bases between. The CDR3 has 13 residues. The CDR3: CASSEEWAGEQYF. The CDR3 nucleotides read TGTGCCAGCAGTGAAGAATGGGCGGGTGAGCAGTACTTC.

The CDR3 here is CASSLGTREQFF. In DNA form, the CDR3 reads TGCGCCAGCAGCTTGGGCACGAGGGAGCAGTTCTTC. The V gene is TRBV5-1, the J gene TRBJ2-1; D gene unclear. In germline, CDR1 is SGHRS, CDR2 YFSETQ. The V end lost 0 bases, the J end lost 10 bases, and 8 bases lay between the germline ends. The CDR3 has 12 amino acids.

This clone was counted between two and nine times. This chain links TRBV6-1 with TRBJ1-1; 10 bases match TRBD1. Germline V lookup: CDR1 MNHNS, CDR2 SASEGT. The V segment lost 3 bases and the J segment 3 bases; nucleotides outside the gene matches: 4. The CDR3 has 15 residues. As DNA, the CDR3 is TGTGCCAGCAGTGACCGGGACAGGGGCGACACTGAAGCTTTCTTT. Translation: CASSDRDRGDTEAFF.

The chain links TRBV5-1 to TRBJ2-5, with 7 bases aligning to TRBD1. Near its end, the DNA agrees better with TRBJ2-7, so the J call may be wrong. CDR1 is SGHRS and CDR2 is YFSETQ in the germline V gene. The CDR3 runs 14 residues. The CDR3 loop reads CASSVGTVLYEQYF. CDR3 DNA sequence: TGCGCCAGCAGCGTCGGGACAGTTTTGTACGAGCAGTACTTC.

This chain links TRBV19 with TRBJ2-1; 8 nucleotides agree with TRBD2. V gave up 0 bases and J gave up 7 bases; unmatched junction bases: 8. Germline lookup yields CDR1 LNHDA and CDR2 SQIVND (reference sequence). The CDR3 runs 16 residues. CDR3 sequence reads: CASSIDRGGRRNEQFF. The CDR3 nucleotides read TGTGCCAGTAGTATAGATCGCGGCGGGAGGAGGAATGAGCAGTTCTTC.

This clone was observed a handful of times. V and J are TRBV7-8 and TRBJ2-1, with 10 bases identical to TRBD1. The CDR3 spans 15 residues. From germline, CDR1 is SGHVS and CDR2 FQNEAQ. Germline trimming cut 5 bases from V and 9 bases from J; bases unmatched to any gene: 10. CDR3 residues: CASSGRTGGDAEQFF. The DNA of the CDR3 is TGTGCCAGCAGCGGGAGGACAGGGGGTGATGCTGAGCAGTTCTTC.

The rearrangement uses TRBV6-1 and TRBJ2-2; the match to TRBD1 covers 9 bases. Germline trimming cut 7 bases from V and 9 bases from J; bases unmatched to any gene: 9. The CDR3 totals 14 residues. CDR1 is MNHNS, CDR2 SASEGT, per germline. CDR3 DNA: TGTGCCAGCACCGATACAGGGGGCGGGAGGGAGCTGTTTTTT. Residues: CASTDTGGGRELFF.

This sequence joins TRBV6-1 and TRBJ1-1, with 7 bases identical to TRBD1. CDR3 length equals 15 residues. J gave up 7 bases and V 8 bases, and 16 bases lay outside the gene matches. Germline-derived CDR1 and CDR2 are MNHNS and SASEGT. The CDR3 region is CASATGRDRISEAFF. As DNA, the CDR3 is TGTGCCAGCGCGACAGGGCGGGATCGGATCAGTGAAGCTTTCTTT.

In its sample, this clone was seen many times. This chain uses TRBV10-3 with TRBJ2-5; D is uncertain. This CDR3 contains 12 residues. Per germline, CDR1 ENHRY and CDR2 SYGVKD. V lost 0 bases and J lost 13, with 12 bases in between. As DNA, the CDR3 is TGTGCCATCAGTGAGTCGGCCACCCTGTGGTACTTC. Translation: CAISESATLWYF.

The V and J genes are TRBV5-1 and TRBJ1-1, with TRBD1 as a possible D gene (6 bases). Germline CDR1 and CDR2: SGHRS and YFSETQ. Trimming cost V 5 bases and J 4 bases, with 15 bases left between them. The CDR3 consists of 14 residues. CDR3 nucleotide sequence: TGCGCCAGCAGATCTGTAGACAGGCCCACTGAAGCTTTCTTT. Translation: CASRSVDRPTEAFF.

This clone was seen a few times. This chain uses TRBV19 with TRBJ1-6, with TRBD1 identical over 9 bases. V lost 2 bases and J lost 10; bases outside the gene matches: 9. The CDR3 sequence is 16 residues long. CDR1 LNHDA and CDR2 SQIVND come from the germline V gene (reference sequence). In nucleotides, the CDR3 is TGTGCCAGTAGTATAAGAGCCGGACAGGGGAGATCACCCCTCCACTTT. Translated: CASSIRAGQGRSPLHF.

In its sample, this clone was seen a few times. This chain connects TRBV19 to TRBJ2-4; 14 nucleotides agree with TRBD2. V lost 5 bases to trimming and J lost 15 bases; unmatched junction nucleotides: 12. The CDR3 spans 15 residues. Germline V lookup: CDR1 LNHDA, CDR2 SQIVND (reference sequence). The CDR3 reads CASSVPGLAGASAYF. The CDR3 DNA follows: TGTGCCAGTAGTGTTCCGGGACTAGCGGGGGCCTCTGCGTACTTC. The variable domain in full, completed from reference TRBV19 and TRBJ2-4, reads DGGITQSPKYLFRKEGQNVTLSCEQNLNHDAMYWYRQDPGQGLRLIYYSQIVNDFQKGDIAEGYSVSREKKESFPLTVTSAQKNPTAFYLCASSVPGLAGASAYFGAGTRLSVL.

The gene calls are TRBV5-6 and TRBJ2-1, with a weak D call TRBD2 (5 bases). V was pared by 5 bases and J by 0 bases, with 18 bases between. The germline CDR1 and CDR2 sequences are SGHDT and YYEEEE. This CDR3 is 17 amino acids long. CDR3 sequence: CASRRGRGDISYNEQFF. CDR3 DNA sequence: TGTGCCAGCAGACGGGGTCGGGGAGACATCTCCTACAATGAGCAGTTCTTC.

This rearrangement joins TRBV18 to TRBJ1-2; TRBD1 might be the D (6 bases). Germline V gives CDR1 KGHSH, CDR2 LQKENI. V lost 3 bases, J lost 2 bases, and 7 bases lay in between. The CDR3 spans 13 residues. CDR3 loop: CASSPDRNYGYTF. The CDR3 DNA reads TGTGCCAGCTCACCTGACAGGAACTATGGCTACACCTTC.

The rearrangement uses TRBV5-1 and TRBJ1-2; a weak D match, TRBD1 (5 bases). The CDR3 contains 14 residues. V lost 4 bases, J lost 3 bases, and 13 bases lay in between. Germline lookup yields CDR1 SGHRS and CDR2 YFSETQ. CDR3: CASSPAVGDYGYTF. The DNA of the CDR3 is TGCGCCAGCAGCCCCGCGGTAGGGGACTATGGCTACACCTTC.

This chain uses TRBV4-2 with TRBJ1-3; D is undetermined. The V end lost 0 bases, the J end lost 0 bases, and 12 bases lay between the germline ends. This CDR3 contains 17 residues. The germline V gene has CDR1 LGHNA and CDR2 YNFKEQ. CDR3 sequence: CASSQDITAVSGNTIYF. CDR3 nucleotide sequence: TGTGCCAGCAGCCAAGATATTACGGCGGTCTCTGGAAACACCATATATTTT.